One sample yielded the 9 T cell receptor beta chains listed below, sequenced in a study of cytomegalovirus exposure and HLA in healthy donors. Vbeta (60) and Jbeta (13) primers were used in the PCR. Sequencing used immunoSEQ multiplex PCR; TCRdb keeps in-frame clones, though not all of them. In total, the table holds more than 140,000 clones. The sequenced sample consisted of PBMCs. The receptors originated from a woman under 30 in good health and CMV-seronegative.

The chain couples TRBV4-2 to TRBJ2-5, with 9 positions matching TRBD2. CDR1 is LGHNA, CDR2 YNFKEQ, per germline. J was trimmed by 0 bases and V by 1 base; bases with no gene match: 6. The CDR3 runs to 17 residues. The CDR3 region has the DNA TGTGCCAGCAGCCAAGCCCCTAGCGGGGCTTACCAAGAGACCCAGTACTTC. This encodes CASSQAPSGAYQETQYF.

The V and J genes are TRBV6-1 and TRBJ2-2, with TRBD2 matching 8 bases. The V segment lost 7 bases and the J segment 6 bases; nucleotides outside the gene matches: 10. The CDR3 sequence is 15 residues long. CDR1 and CDR2 (germline): MNHNS, SASEGT. The DNA for the CDR3 is TGTGCCAGCACTGTAGCGGGGCTTGTCCCCGGGGAGCTGTTTTTT. Its protein is CASTVAGLVPGELFF.

The gene calls are TRBV2 and TRBJ1-2; D ambiguous. The CDR3 loop spans 15 amino acids. Germline CDR1 and CDR2: SNHLY and FYNNEI. V gave up 2 bases and J gave up 2 bases, with 12 bases separating them. The CDR3 DNA is TGTGCCAGCAGTGAACTCGGGGTAGAGAACTATGGCTACACCTTC. It codes for CASSELGVENYGYTF.

The V call is TRBV29-1, the J call TRBJ2-1; 8 bases fit TRBD1. Looked up from germline, CDR1 is SQVTM and CDR2 is ANQGSEA. The CDR3 is 13 residues long. Unmatched junction bases numbered 11, after V lost 4 bases and J lost 12 bases. CDR3 residues: CSVARQGLNGQFF. CDR3 bases: TGCAGCGTTGCGCGACAGGGGTTAAACGGGCAGTTCTTC.

V gene TRBV19 combines with J gene TRBJ1-2; TRBD1 matches 7 bases. This CDR3 has 13 residues. Trimming took 3 bases from V and 3 from J; bases not matched to a gene: 1. CDR1 is LNHDA, CDR2 SQIVND, per germline (reference sequence). The CDR3 loop is CASSMGTDYGYTF. As DNA, the CDR3 is TGTGCCAGTAGTATGGGGACAGACTATGGCTACACCTTC. The full variable domain, its missing parts supplied by reference TRBV19 and TRBJ1-2, is DGGITQSPKYLFRKEGQNVTLSCEQNLNHDAMYWYRQDPGQGLRLIYYSQIVNDFQKGDIAEGYSVSREKKESFPLTVTSAQKNPTAFYLCASSMGTDYGYTFGSGTRLTVV.

This chain joins TRBV13 and TRBJ2-3, with TRBD2 as a possible D gene (5 bases). There are 12 residues in the CDR3. V was shortened by 5 bases and J by 6 bases, with 9 bases between the two germline ends. The germline V gene encodes CDR1 PRHDT and CDR2 FYEKMQ (reference sequence). CDR3 bases: TGTGCCAGCAGCACCCGAGGGGATACGCAGTATTTT. Its protein is CASSTRGDTQYF.

The genes are TRBV28 and TRBJ1-1, with D possibly matching TRBD1 (6 bases). Germline V lookup: CDR1 MDHEN, CDR2 SYDVKM. V was shortened by 1 base and J by 4 bases, with 19 bases between the two germline ends. CDR3 size: 17 residues. This CDR3 reads CASSLSSSGEKGTEAFF. The DNA for the CDR3 is TGTGCCAGCAGTTTATCATCGTCAGGGGAGAAAGGCACTGAAGCTTTCTTT. Filled out from reference TRBV28 and TRBJ1-1, the complete variable domain reads DVKVTQSSRYLVKRTGEKVFLECVQDMDHENMFWYRQDPGLGLRLIYFSYDVKMKEKGDIPEGYSVSREKKERFSLILESASTNQTSMYLCASSLSSSGEKGTEAFFGQGTRLTVV.

This chain connects TRBV30 to TRBJ2-2; 8 bases match TRBD2. This CDR3 is built from 16 residues. Germline V gene data show CDR1 as GTSNPN and CDR2 as SVGIG (reference sequence). With V trimmed by 1 base and J by 1 base, 5 bases remained unmatched. CDR3 protein: CAWSADGRVNTGELFF. The DNA for the CDR3 is TGTGCCTGGAGTGCGGACGGGAGGGTGAACACCGGGGAGCTGTTTTTT.

The genes are TRBV30 and TRBJ1-2, with 8 bases matching TRBD1. The CDR3 totals 13 residues. Germline loops: CDR1 GTSNPN, CDR2 SVGIG (reference sequence). Trimming removed 3 bases from V and 6 bases from J; junction bases left unmatched: 6. The CDR3 loop is CAWSNTGGDGYTF. The DNA for the CDR3 is TGTGCCTGGAGCAACACAGGGGGTGATGGCTACACCTTC.